The 21 T cell receptor beta chains below all came from one sample that was sequenced in a study of blood T cell repertoires in COVID-19. Clones were sequenced by immunoSEQ multiplex PCR, and TCRdb holds only the in-frame ones, with some missing. The table includes about 260,000 clones, roughly 86% detected once. The specimen sequenced was peripheral blood. The receptors stem from a man in his forties who had recovered from COVID-19.

The V gene is TRBV6-5, the J gene TRBJ1-2, with a tentative D call TRBD1 (5 bases). V lost 3 bases and J 4 bases, leaving 15 bases between the germline ends. The CDR3 sequence is 15 residues long. CDR1 is MNHEY, CDR2 SVGAGI, per germline. The CDR3 DNA is TGTGCCAGCAGTTATAGTCAGGGTTCCCGCTATGGCTACACCTTC. Its protein is CASSYSQGSRYGYTF.

Remarks on this clone: Other DNA variants within this sample encode the same CDR3. The chain joins TRBV19 to TRBJ2-2; TRBD1 might be the D (5 bases). The V end lost 3 bases, the J end lost 5 bases, and 7 bases lay between the germline ends. The CDR3 totals 13 residues. From germline, CDR1 is LNHDA and CDR2 SQIVND (reference sequence). The CDR3 DNA is TGTGCCAGTAGTATCCCAGGGACCGGGGAGCTGTTTTTT. This encodes CASSIPGTGELFF.

The chain links TRBV2 to TRBJ1-5, with D perhaps matching TRBD1 (6 bases). The CDR3 consists of 13 residues. Trimming removed 6 bases from V and 8 bases from J, with 14 bases in between. CDR1 is SNHLY, CDR2 FYNNEI, per germline. The CDR3 coding sequence is TGTGCCAGCAGAGGGAGGGGGAAAAAGCCCCAGCATTTT. Protein: CASRGRGKKPQHF.

The J gene is TRBJ2-3, the V gene TRBV19, with 7 bases aligning to TRBD2. CDR3 length: 16 amino acids. V was pared by 6 bases and J by 4 bases, with 13 bases of the junction left unmatched. Per germline, CDR1 LNHDA and CDR2 SQIVND (reference sequence). This CDR3 is CASRPLRAGSSDTQYF. CDR3 in DNA: TGTGCCAGTAGGCCCCTAAGAGCGGGGAGCTCAGATACGCAGTATTTT.

The chain links TRBV7-9 to TRBJ2-1; D is uncertain. This CDR3 is built from 11 residues. Germline V gene lookup returns CDR1 SEHNR and CDR2 FQNEAQ (reference sequence). The ends were cut back, 2 bases at V and 8 bases at J, with 4 bases in the middle. As DNA, the CDR3 is TGTGCCAGCAGCTTATTCGATGAGCAGTTCTTC. Protein: CASSLFDEQFF.

This rearrangement joins TRBV6-5 to TRBJ2-7; TRBD1 might be the D (8 bases). From germline, CDR1 is MNHEY and CDR2 SVGAGI. V lost 7 bases and J lost 3, with 16 bases in between. This CDR3 is 14 amino acids long. The CDR3 DNA follows: TGTGCCAGCAAAGAACAGGGGGGGAGCTACGAGCAGTACTTC. Translation: CASKEQGGSYEQYF.

V and J are TRBV4-3 and TRBJ2-2; D is possibly TRBD2 (7 bases). This CDR3 comprises 14 residues. Germline V gene data show CDR1 as LGHNA and CDR2 as YSLEER. Trimming stripped 3 bases from V and 4 bases from J, with 9 bases between. CDR3 sequence: CASSQRGGTGELFF. As DNA, the CDR3 is TGCGCCAGCAGCCAGAGGGGGGGCACCGGGGAGCTGTTTTTT.

The rearrangement links TRBV11-2 to TRBJ2-3, with D unresolved. Germline CDR1 and CDR2: SGHAT and FQNNGV. This CDR3 spans 14 amino acids. Trimming removed 0 bases at V and 1 base at J, with 5 bases between. The CDR3 loop reads CASSLDPRTDTQYF. The CDR3 DNA sequence: TGTGCCAGCAGCTTAGACCCTCGCACAGATACGCAGTATTTT. The whole variable domain, filled in from reference TRBV11-2 and TRBJ2-3, reads EAGVAQSPRYKIIEKRQSVAFWCNPISGHATLYWYQQILGQGPKLLIQFQNNGVVDDSQLPKDRFSAERLKGVDSTLKIQPAKLEDSAVYLCASSLDPRTDTQYFGPGTRLTVL.

This clone was seen just once. V is TRBV7-2 and J is TRBJ2-3; 11 bases map to TRBD2. The CDR3 sequence is 18 residues long. V lost 4 bases, J lost 4 bases, and 13 bases stayed unmatched. Germline V lookup: CDR1 SGHTA, CDR2 FQGNSA. The CDR3 nucleotides read TGTGCCAGCAGCTCCTCCGGCTTAGCGGGAGGGCCTCCAGATACGCAGTATTTT. Translation: CASSSSGLAGGPPDTQYF.

The table lists this clone with a count of one. As DNA, the CDR3 is TGTGCCAGCAGCTTAGTGCTGGGAGTTTGGAACACCGGGGAGCTGTTTTTT. This sequence encodes CASSLVLGVWNTGELFF. This chain joins TRBV11-3 and TRBJ2-2, with D maybe TRBD2 (5 bases). Germline CDR1 SGHNT, CDR2 YENEEA. V was shortened by 1 base and J by 1 base, with 13 bases between the two germline ends. CDR3 length: 17 residues.

The chain joins TRBV12-3 or TRBV12-4 to TRBJ2-5; 9 nucleotides line up with TRBD1. The CDR3 is 13 residues long. V was clipped by 9 bases and J by 5 bases; unmatched bases: 7. The CDR3 loop reads CARKGTGIETQYF. DNA for the CDR3: TGTGCCAGGAAAGGGACAGGGATCGAGACCCAGTACTTC.

V and J are TRBV4-3 and TRBJ2-3, with 11 bases aligning to TRBD2. V gave up 1 base and J gave up 3 bases; unmatched junction bases: 6. The CDR3 totals 17 residues. Germline V gene sequence: CDR1 LGHNA, CDR2 YSLEER. CDR3: CASSQALSSGGTDTQYF. DNA of the CDR3: TGCGCCAGCAGCCAAGCGCTGTCTAGCGGGGGGACAGATACGCAGTATTTT.

CDR3 protein: CASSLSGRRELTDTQYF. CDR3 nucleotide sequence: TGTGCCAGCAGCTTGAGTGGGCGGAGGGAACTCACAGATACGCAGTATTTT. V is TRBV7-2 and J is TRBJ2-3; D may be TRBD2 (6 bases). The V gene's germline CDR1 is SGHTA and CDR2 FQGNSA. V was trimmed by 3 bases and J by 2 bases, leaving 18 bases between them. The CDR3 spans 17 residues.

The chain employs TRBV2 and TRBJ1-5, with TRBD1 matching 9 bases. The CDR3 is 13 residues long. The ends lost 8 bases at V and 7 bases at J; junction bases unmatched: 6. Germline loops: CDR1 SNHLY, CDR2 FYNNEI. This CDR3 is CASLQGAGQPQHF. The CDR3 DNA sequence: TGTGCCAGCCTACAGGGGGCAGGGCAGCCCCAGCATTTT.

In its sample, this clone was seen once. The V gene is TRBV19, the J gene TRBJ2-5, with 9 positions matching TRBD2. The CDR3 has 16 amino acids. J was trimmed by 2 bases and V by 4 bases; bases with no gene match: 8. Germline V gene data show CDR1 as LNHDA and CDR2 as SQIVND (reference sequence). CDR3 nucleotide sequence: TGTGCCAGTAGTAGATTAGCGGGGGTCTTGCAAGAGACCCAGTACTTC. The encoded protein is CASSRLAGVLQETQYF.

This clone was seen a single time. The chain combines TRBV6-5 with TRBJ2-2; TRBD1 is a possible D gene (5 bases). V lost 11 bases and J lost 6, with 13 bases in between. This CDR3 has 12 residues. In germline, CDR1 is MNHEY, CDR2 SVGAGI. The CDR3 bases are TGTGCCGGAAAAACAGGCGCCGGGGAGCTGTTTTTT. Its translation is CAGKTGAGELFF.

The V and J genes are TRBV5-1 and TRBJ2-3; D not certain. V gave up 4 bases and J gave up 4 bases, with 7 bases separating them. The germline CDR1 and CDR2 sequences are SGHRS and YFSETQ. This CDR3 spans 12 amino acids. Here the CDR3 reads CASSPRSDTQYF. The CDR3 region has the DNA TGCGCCAGCAGCCCTCGTTCAGATACGCAGTATTTT.

Only one count was recorded for this clone. The V and J genes are TRBV5-1 and TRBJ2-3; 12 nucleotides align to TRBD2. V gave up 2 bases and J gave up 5 bases; unmatched junction bases: 9. The CDR3 consists of 17 residues. Looked up from germline, CDR1 is SGHRS and CDR2 is YFSETQ. The chain's CDR3 is CASSFRLAGDSRDTQYF. As DNA, the CDR3 is TGCGCCAGCAGCTTTCGACTAGCGGGAGATTCGAGAGATACGCAGTATTTT.

The rearrangement joins TRBV4-3 to TRBJ2-2, with 8 nucleotides matching TRBD2. With V trimmed by 4 bases and J by 2 bases, 3 bases remained unmatched. From germline, CDR1 is LGHNA and CDR2 YSLEER. The CDR3 loop spans 15 amino acids. The CDR3 sequence: CASSRAGANTGELFF. The CDR3 nucleotides are TGCGCCAGCAGCCGAGCGGGGGCCAACACCGGGGAGCTGTTTTTT.

This chain joins TRBV27 and TRBJ2-3; a weak D match, TRBD1 (5 bases). Germline values: CDR1 MNHEY, CDR2 SMNVEV (reference sequence). Trimming pared 6 bases from V and 1 base from J, leaving 17 bases between. The CDR3 runs 16 residues. The CDR3 is CASRGRPPRGTDTQYF. The CDR3 nucleotides are TGTGCCAGCAGGGGTAGACCGCCCAGGGGCACAGATACGCAGTATTTT.

J is TRBJ2-5 and V is TRBV7-2; 7 nucleotides align to TRBD2. The CDR3 has 14 amino acids. Per germline, CDR1 SGHTA and CDR2 FQGNSA. J lost 2 bases, V lost 5 bases, and 5 bases had no gene match. In DNA form, the CDR3 reads TGTGCCAGCAGCCCGGGGGGTATTCAAGAGACCCAGTACTTC. Translating it yields CASSPGGIQETQYF.